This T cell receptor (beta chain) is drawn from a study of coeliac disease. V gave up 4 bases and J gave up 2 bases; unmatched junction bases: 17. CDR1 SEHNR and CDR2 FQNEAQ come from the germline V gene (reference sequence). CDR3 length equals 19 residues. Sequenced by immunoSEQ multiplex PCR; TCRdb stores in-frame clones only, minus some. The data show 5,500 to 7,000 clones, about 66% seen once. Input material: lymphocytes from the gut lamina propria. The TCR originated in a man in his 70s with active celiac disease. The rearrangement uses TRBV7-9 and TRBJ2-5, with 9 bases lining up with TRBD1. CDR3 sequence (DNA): TGTGCCAGCAGCTCAAGACAGGGGGTGAAAGGGAGAACGCAAGAGACCCAGTACTTC. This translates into CASSSRQGVKGRTQETQYF.